A single sample gave rise to the 24 T cell receptor beta chains below, sequenced in a study of cytotoxic CD8 clonotypes in ibrutinib-treated CLL. Generated by immunoSEQ multiplex PCR, the TCRdb table keeps only in-frame clones and is missing some. The data show more than 200,000 clones, less than 75% seen once. Material: PBMCs, obtained after 24 months of ibrutinib treatment. The receptors originated from a human donor with chronic lymphocytic leukemia.

Only a few counts were recorded for this clone. V gene TRBV21-1 combines with J gene TRBJ2-5. TRBV21-1 is classified as a pseudogene. CDR3 length: 18 amino acids. CDR3 loop: CASSARQAPGLSRETQYF. CDR3 sequence (DNA): TGTGCCAGCAGCGCTAGACAAGCCCCTGGCCTTTCACGAGAGACCCAGTACTTC.

V usage is TRBV6-5 and J usage is TRBJ2-7; D gene unclear. The germline CDR1 and CDR2 sequences are MNHEY and SVGAGI. This CDR3 contains 12 residues. The V and J ends lost 4 bases and 4 bases respectively, with 8 bases between them. CDR3 loop: CASSWWQYEQYF. CDR3 DNA sequence: TGTGCCAGCAGTTGGTGGCAGTACGAGCAGTACTTC.

The chain is built from TRBV25-1 and TRBJ2-1; maybe TRBD2 (5 bases). There are 15 residues in the CDR3. The germline gives CDR1 MGHDK, CDR2 SYGVNS. V was clipped by 8 bases and J by 5 bases, with 19 bases between them. DNA for the CDR3: TGTGCCAGCCTGCGAGGGCCGGCCGGAGACAATGAGCAGTTCTTC. Translating gives CASLRGPAGDNEQFF.

J is TRBJ2-1 and V is TRBV18; D uncertain. V was pared by 3 bases and J by 5 bases, with 8 bases between. Germline values: CDR1 KGHSH, CDR2 LQKENI. The CDR3 runs to 13 residues. The CDR3 loop is CASSPSQNNEQFF. The CDR3 nucleotides are TGTGCCAGCTCACCCTCACAAAACAATGAGCAGTTCTTC.

The rearrangement uses TRBV11-2 and TRBJ2-5; the D gene is possibly TRBD1 (6 bases). In germline, CDR1 is SGHAT, CDR2 FQNNGV. This CDR3 is 14 amino acids long. Trimming removed 4 bases from V and 0 bases from J, with 9 bases in between. CDR3 coding DNA: TGTGCCAGCAGCTCTCGGACAGACCAAGAGACCCAGTACTTC. Translation gives CASSSRTDQETQYF.

The chain is built from TRBV6-5 and TRBJ2-7; weak D call: TRBD1 (5 bases). Trimming stripped 2 bases from V and 2 bases from J, with 10 bases between. CDR1 MNHEY and CDR2 SVGAGI come from the germline V gene. This CDR3 region has 14 residues. CDR3 sequence reads: CASSYDGRAYEQYF. In DNA, the CDR3 is TGTGCCAGCAGTTACGATGGCAGGGCCTACGAGCAGTACTTC.

The V call is TRBV5-1, the J call TRBJ1-4, with 10 bases matching TRBD1. The V and J ends lost 4 bases and 4 bases, in that order; junction bases with no gene match: 4. There are 15 residues in the CDR3. Germline V gene lookup returns CDR1 SGHRS and CDR2 YFSETQ. For the CDR3, the DNA is TGCGCCAGCAGCAGCGGACAGGGGGGTAATGAAAAACTGTTTTTT. Translated, it gives CASSSGQGGNEKLFF.

The genes are TRBV11-3 and TRBJ2-5, with 9 bases lining up with TRBD1. The junction had 10 bases not matched to a gene; V was cut back by 3 bases and J by 5 bases. The CDR3 length is 16 residues. The V gene's germline CDR1 is SGHNT and CDR2 YENEEA. In nucleotides, the CDR3 is TGTGCCAGCAGCTTCGAAGGGGGGACAGGGAGGGAGACCCAGTACTTC. The encoded protein is CASSFEGGTGRETQYF.

The gene calls are TRBV10-2 and TRBJ1-2; D is possibly TRBD1 (6 bases). Trimming cost V 5 bases and J 2 bases, with 15 bases left between them. CDR3 size: 15 residues. Looked up from germline, CDR1 is WSHSY and CDR2 is SAAADI. Here the CDR3 reads CASSLNRDINYGYTF. CDR3 coding DNA: TGCGCCAGCAGTCTGAACAGGGACATAAACTATGGCTACACCTTC.

In this sample, this clone turned up a few times. The gene calls are TRBV7-3 and TRBJ2-6; D is uncertain. Germline V gives CDR1 SGHTA, CDR2 FQGTGA. CDR3 length: 15 amino acids. The V end was cut by 4 bases, the J end by 2 bases, with 9 bases between. The chain's CDR3 is CASSSGPTGANVLTF. The CDR3 DNA reads as TGTGCCAGCAGCTCCGGGCCTACTGGGGCCAACGTCCTGACTTTC.

This clone showed up many times. This chain uses TRBV5-4 with TRBJ2-7; D unresolved. Per the germline V gene, CDR1 is SGHNT and CDR2 is YYREEE (reference sequence). The CDR3 is 15 residues long. V shed 4 bases and J shed 3 bases, with 17 bases lying between them. CDR3 loop: CASSLRTEDHYEQYF. The CDR3 nucleotides are TGTGCCAGCAGCCTCAGGACGGAAGACCACTACGAGCAGTACTTC.

J is TRBJ2-3 and V is TRBV9, with TRBD1 matching 9 bases. V lost 3 bases, J lost 4 bases, and 9 bases stayed unmatched. This CDR3 has 16 residues. The germline gives CDR1 SGDLS, CDR2 YYNGEE. CDR3 DNA: TGTGCCAGCAGCGCTACCGGGACAGGGTTTCCAGATACGCAGTATTTT. Amino acid sequence: CASSATGTGFPDTQYF.

This CDR3 is CAWTKTSGRTYNEQFF. The CDR3 bases are TGTGCCTGGACCAAAACTAGCGGGAGAACCTACAATGAGCAGTTCTTC. The genes are TRBV30 and TRBJ2-1; 11 bases are shared with TRBD2. The germline CDR1 and CDR2 sequences are GTSNPN and SVGIG (reference sequence). The trim removed 4 bases at V and 2 bases at J, leaving 7 bases unmatched. CDR3 length equals 16 residues.

The CDR3 sequence: CASSPTSLAAYGYTF. In DNA form, the CDR3 reads TGTGCCAGCAGTCCGACCTCGTTGGCTGCCTATGGCTACACCTTC. This chain connects TRBV27 to TRBJ1-2; D gene unclear. Germline assignment: CDR1 MNHEY and CDR2 SMNVEV (reference sequence). Trimming pared 5 bases from V and 4 bases from J, leaving 17 bases between. The CDR3 is 15 amino acids.

The chain links TRBV7-6 to TRBJ1-2; no reliable D call. Trimming took 4 bases from V and 8 from J, leaving 14 bases between them. CDR1 is SGHVS and CDR2 is FNYEAQ in the germline V gene. The CDR3 has 13 amino acids. CDR3 DNA sequence: TGTGCCAGCAGCTCCGACGGGGTCGGGGGCTACACCTTC. Protein sequence: CASSSDGVGGYTF.

The J gene is TRBJ2-6, the V gene TRBV7-8; 9 nucleotides agree with TRBD2. CDR3 length equals 21 residues. The germline V gene encodes CDR1 SGHVS and CDR2 FQNEAQ. Trimming cost V 5 bases and J 2 bases; bases outside gene matches: 19. As DNA, the CDR3 is TGTGCCAGCAGCCTCGGGACTAGCCGCTCTTCCTTCTTGGCTGGGGCCAACGTCCTGACTTTC. This encodes CASSLGTSRSSFLAGANVLTF.

The gene calls are TRBV7-2 and TRBJ2-7, with 8 bases lining up with TRBD1. There are 15 residues in the CDR3. Germline V gives CDR1 SGHTA, CDR2 FQGNSA. With 2 bases clipped from V and 2 bases from J, the junction kept 5 bases outside the gene matches. CDR3: CASSLQGASAYEQYF. The CDR3 coding sequence is TGTGCCAGCAGCTTACAGGGGGCGAGCGCCTACGAGCAGTACTTC.

The chain uses TRBV11-2 and TRBJ2-3; 12 bases match TRBD2. With 1 base clipped from V and 0 bases from J, the junction kept 8 bases outside the gene matches. This CDR3 comprises 19 residues. In germline, CDR1 is SGHAT, CDR2 FQNNGV. The CDR3 nucleotides are TGTGCCAGCAGCTTAGTGCTAGCGGGAGGGCTGGGTAGCACAGATACGCAGTATTTT. Amino acid sequence: CASSLVLAGGLGSTDTQYF.

This sequence joins TRBV27 and TRBJ2-3; 12 nucleotides agree with TRBD1. The CDR3 spans 18 residues. The V and J ends lost 4 bases and 5 bases, in that order; junction bases with no gene match: 13. Germline V gives CDR1 MNHEY, CDR2 SMNVEV (reference sequence). CDR3 sequence (DNA): TGTGCCAGCAGTTCTACATGGCCGGGACAGGGGGCCGGAGATACGCAGTATTTT. Translating it yields CASSSTWPGQGAGDTQYF.

The chain carries TRBV10-3 and TRBJ1-1; 8 bases fit TRBD1. The CDR3 covers 15 residues. The germline gives CDR1 ENHRY, CDR2 SYGVKD. The junction had 5 bases not matched to a gene; V was cut back by 4 bases and J by 1 base. The CDR3 DNA follows: TGTGCCATCAGTGCTCGCCAGGGGGCGAACACTGAAGCTTTCTTT. It encodes CAISARQGANTEAFF.

The V call is TRBV27, the J call TRBJ2-7, with 10 positions matching TRBD1. Germline V gene sequence: CDR1 MNHEY, CDR2 SMNVEV (reference sequence). The CDR3 loop spans 15 amino acids. J gave up 2 bases and V 1 base, and 2 bases lay outside the gene matches. The CDR3 spells CASSLWGQGTYEQYF. CDR3 nucleotide sequence: TGTGCCAGCAGTTTATGGGGACAGGGGACCTACGAGCAGTACTTC.

The genes are TRBV30 and TRBJ1-5; D not certain. The CDR3 has 15 amino acids. From germline, CDR1 is GTSNPN and CDR2 SVGIG (reference sequence). V was pared by 0 bases and J by 0 bases, with 9 bases between. In DNA, the CDR3 is TGTGCCTGGAGTGTAGGACGGGTTAGCAATCAGCCCCAGCATTTT. This gives the protein CAWSVGRVSNQPQHF. Full variable domain (outside the CDR3, taken from reference TRBV30 and TRBJ1-5): SQTIHQWPATLVQPVGSPLSLECTVEGTSNPNLYWYRQAAGRGLQLLFYSVGIGQISSEVPQNLSASRPQDRQFILSSKKLLLSDSGFYLCAWSVGRVSNQPQHFGDGTRLSIL.

The CDR3 is CASSLRGTYEQYF. CDR3 bases: TGTGCCAGCAGTTTAAGAGGTACCTACGAGCAGTACTTC. The chain couples TRBV27 to TRBJ2-7; D is ambiguous. Trimming left V 2 bases short and J 2 bases short, with 7 bases between. CDR3 size: 13 residues. Germline CDR1 MNHEY, CDR2 SMNVEV (reference sequence).

The V call is TRBV2, the J call TRBJ2-6; D ambiguous. Germline CDR1 reads SNHLY; CDR2 reads FYNNEI. Between the trimmed V and J ends, which lost 5 bases and 1 base, there was a span of 9 bases. This CDR3 has 15 amino acids. The CDR3 DNA is TGTGCCAGCAGTCCCAGCCGATCTGGGGCCAACGTCCTGACTTTC. Translating gives CASSPSRSGANVLTF.